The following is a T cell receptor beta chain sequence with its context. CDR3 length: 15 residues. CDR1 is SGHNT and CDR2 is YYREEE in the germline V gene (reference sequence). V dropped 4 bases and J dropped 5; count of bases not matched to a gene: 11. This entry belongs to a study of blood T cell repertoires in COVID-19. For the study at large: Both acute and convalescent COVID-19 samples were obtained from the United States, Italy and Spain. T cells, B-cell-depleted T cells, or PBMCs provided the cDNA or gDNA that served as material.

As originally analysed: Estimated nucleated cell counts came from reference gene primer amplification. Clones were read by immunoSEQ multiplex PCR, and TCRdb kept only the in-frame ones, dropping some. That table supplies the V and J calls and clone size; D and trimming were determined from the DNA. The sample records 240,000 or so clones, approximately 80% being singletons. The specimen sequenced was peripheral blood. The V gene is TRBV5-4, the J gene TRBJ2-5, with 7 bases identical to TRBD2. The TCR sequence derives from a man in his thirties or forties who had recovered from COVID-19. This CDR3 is CASSGGSGAQETQYF. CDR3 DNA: TGTGCCAGCAGCGGGGGGAGCGGGGCGCAGGAGACCCAGTACTTC. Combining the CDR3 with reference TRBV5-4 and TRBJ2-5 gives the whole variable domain ETGVTQSPTHLIKTRGQQVTLRCSSQSGHNTVSWYQQALGQGPQFIFQYYREEENGRGNFPPRFSGLQFPNYSSELNVNALELDDSALYLCASSGGSGAQETQYFGPGTRLLVL.